This T cell receptor (beta chain) was sequenced for a study of OX40 agonist ivuxolimab in advanced cancers. The CDR3 consists of 15 residues. CDR1 is SGHTA, CDR2 FQGNSA, per germline. The V end lost 5 bases, the J end lost 3 bases, and 17 bases lay between the germline ends. Repertoires were generated with immunoSEQ multiplex PCR, while TCRdb's copy carries only in-frame clones and drops some. The repertoire holds about 64,000 clones, with more than 85% as singletons. The source material was CD4+ or CD8+ T cells sorted from blood, sampled in a trial of the OX40 agonist ivuxolimab. This chain joins TRBV7-2 and TRBJ2-7; D remains unclear. This sequence was found in an adult with an advanced solid tumor such as melanoma, head and neck, liver or kidney cancer. The CDR3 reads CASSIVSSMYYEQYF. The CDR3 region has the DNA TGTGCCAGCAGCATAGTTTCGTCGATGTACTACGAGCAGTACTTC.